This passage covers 27 T cell receptor beta chains from one sample sequenced in a study of blood T cell repertoires in COVID-19. TCRdb's copy holds only in-frame clones and misses some; the assay was immunoSEQ multiplex PCR. The sample contains approximately 230,000 clones, around 90% of which appear only once. The sample was PBMCs or T cells enriched from blood (not recorded which). Receptor source: a woman in her 30s with acute COVID-19.

V gene TRBV2 combines with J gene TRBJ1-4; D is ambiguous. The V end lost 6 bases, the J end lost 5 bases, and 13 bases lay between the germline ends. CDR1 is SNHLY, CDR2 FYNNEI, per germline. This CDR3 has 14 amino acids. CDR3 nucleotides: TGTGCCAGCAGCCCGATACACGGGAATGAAAAACTGTTTTTT. Residues: CASSPIHGNEKLFF. Together with reference TRBV2 and TRBJ1-4, the CDR3 gives the full variable domain: EPEVTQTPSHQVTQMGQEVILRCVPISNHLYFYWYRQILGQKVEFLVSFYNNEISEKSEIFDDQFSVERPDGSNFTLKIRSTKLEDSAMYFCASSPIHGNEKLFFGSGTQLSVL.

The chain combines TRBV12-3 or TRBV12-4 with TRBJ1-1, with no clear D. Trimming took off 3 bases at V and 2 bases at J, with 4 bases between the two ends. The CDR3 extends over 12 amino acids. The CDR3 nucleotides are TGTGCCAGCAGTTTTTCTAACACTGAAGCTTTCTTT. It codes for CASSFSNTEAFF.

The chain joins TRBV24-1 to TRBJ1-5; D remains ambiguous. This CDR3 comprises 14 residues. Germline CDR1 KGHDR, CDR2 SFDVKD. V was shortened by 5 bases and J by 1 base, with 8 bases between the two germline ends. This CDR3 is CATSVTGSNQPQHF. DNA of the CDR3: TGTGCCACCAGTGTAACGGGAAGCAATCAGCCCCAGCATTTT.

This chain links TRBV25-1 with TRBJ2-5, with TRBD2 matching 7 bases. V lost 5 bases and J lost 1; bases outside the gene matches: 7. CDR1 is MGHDK and CDR2 is SYGVNS in the germline V gene. CDR3 length equals 15 residues. The CDR3 DNA reads as TGTGCCAGCAGTAGGGCGGGAGCCCGCCAAGAGACCCAGTACTTC. It translates to CASSRAGARQETQYF.

The chain joins TRBV5-4 to TRBJ2-1; D call uncertain. Trimming pared 4 bases from V and 5 bases from J, leaving 10 bases between. The germline V gene encodes CDR1 SGHNT and CDR2 YYREEE (reference sequence). This CDR3 comprises 13 residues. The DNA for the CDR3 is TGTGCCAGCAGCCAGACTTGGGACAATGAGCAGTTCTTC. Its translation is CASSQTWDNEQFF. The complete variable domain, with remaining parts taken from reference TRBV5-4 and TRBJ2-1, reads ETGVTQSPTHLIKTRGQQVTLRCSSQSGHNTVSWYQQALGQGPQFIFQYYREEENGRGNFPPRFSGLQFPNYSSELNVNALELDDSALYLCASSQTWDNEQFFGPGTRLTVL.

CDR3 residues: CASGRANTIYF. CDR3 DNA: TGTGCCAGCGGCCGGGCGAACACCATATATTTT. V usage is TRBV3-1 (or the pseudogene TRBV3-2) and J usage is TRBJ1-3, with D unclear. Germline CDR1 reads LGHDT; CDR2 reads YNNKEL (reference sequence). Trimming pared 8 bases from V and 7 bases from J, leaving 9 bases between. The CDR3 contains 11 residues.

This sequence joins TRBV30 and TRBJ1-2; 7 bases line up with TRBD1. The CDR3 contains 14 residues. The germline V gene has CDR1 GTSNPN and CDR2 SVGIG (reference sequence). V gave up 5 bases and J gave up 4 bases; unmatched junction bases: 10. The CDR3 nucleotides are TGTGCCTGGTCCCCTAGACAGGGAGGCTATGGCTACACCTTC. Protein sequence: CAWSPRQGGYGYTF.

The V call is TRBV28, the J call TRBJ2-2; D is unresolved. Germline-derived CDR1 and CDR2 are MDHEN and SYDVKM. The V end lost 4 bases, the J end lost 5 bases, and 17 bases lay between the germline ends. The CDR3 has 16 residues. This chain's CDR3 is CASSSSKFGETGELFF. DNA for the CDR3: TGTGCCAGCAGTTCCTCGAAGTTCGGAGAAACCGGGGAGCTGTTTTTT.

The chain is built from TRBV5-1 and TRBJ2-2, with 10 bases fitting TRBD2. This CDR3 contains 16 residues. V was pared by 4 bases and J by 1 base, with 4 bases of the junction left unmatched. Germline CDR1 is SGHRS and CDR2 is YFSETQ. CDR3 in amino acids: CASSPRLAGNTGELFF. CDR3 in DNA: TGCGCCAGCAGCCCACGACTAGCGGGGAACACCGGGGAGCTGTTTTTT. The whole variable domain, remainder taken from reference TRBV5-1 and TRBJ2-2, is KAGVTQTPRYLIKTRGQQVTLSCSPISGHRSVSWYQQTPGQGLQFLFEYFSETQRNKGNFPGRFSGRQFSNSRSEMNVSTLELGDSALYLCASSPRLAGNTGELFFGEGSRLTVL.

The rearrangement joins TRBV6-5 to TRBJ2-7; the D gene is possibly TRBD1 (5 bases). V lost 7 bases and J lost 5, with 12 bases in between. The germline V gene encodes CDR1 MNHEY and CDR2 SVGAGI. The CDR3 is made up of 12 amino acids. The CDR3, as DNA: TGTGCCAGCATAGGGCAGGGTGACGAGCAGTACTTC. Translation: CASIGQGDEQYF.

There are a few counts of this clone. The J gene is TRBJ1-5, the V gene TRBV6-5, with D tentatively TRBD1 (6 bases). CDR3 length equals 16 residues. Germline lookup yields CDR1 MNHEY and CDR2 SVGAGI. Trimming cost V 4 bases and J 2 bases, with 15 bases left between them. The CDR3 coding sequence is TGTGCCAGCAGTTTGGCCCAGGGGTTCGGCAATCAGCCCCAGCATTTT. Translated: CASSLAQGFGNQPQHF.

This chain links TRBV7-9 with TRBJ2-2, with 7 bases lining up with TRBD2. CDR1 SEHNR and CDR2 FQNEAQ come from the germline V gene (reference sequence). This CDR3 comprises 14 residues. Germline trimming cut 5 bases from V and 8 bases from J; bases unmatched to any gene: 8. The CDR3 spells CASSRLAVSGELFF. In DNA, the CDR3 is TGTGCCAGCAGCCGGCTAGCGGTTTCTGGGGAGCTGTTTTTT.

This chain connects TRBV4-3 to TRBJ2-6; 7 bases map to TRBD1. V lost 0 bases, J lost 2 bases, and 10 bases stayed unmatched. Germline CDR1 is LGHNA and CDR2 is YSLEER. The CDR3 totals 19 residues. The CDR3 here is CASSQEVQGGRAGANVLTF. The CDR3 DNA reads as TGCGCCAGCAGCCAAGAGGTCCAAGGGGGCCGGGCTGGGGCCAACGTCCTGACTTTC.

Here the CDR3 reads CASSLDGRVEQPQHF. The CDR3 coding sequence is TGCGCCAGCAGCTTGGATGGCAGGGTCGAACAGCCCCAGCATTTT. The chain is built from TRBV5-1 and TRBJ1-5; a possible D gene is TRBD1 (5 bases). There are 15 residues in the CDR3. Germline V gene sequence: CDR1 SGHRS, CDR2 YFSETQ. With 0 bases removed from V and 7 bases from J, the gap between germline ends came to 14 bases.

V gene TRBV19 combines with J gene TRBJ1-5, with D perhaps matching TRBD1 (5 bases). The CDR3 is made up of 13 amino acids. The V and J ends lost 0 bases and 6 bases respectively, with 6 bases between them. Germline V CDR1 and CDR2: LNHDA, SQIVND (reference sequence). CDR3 protein: CASSIEGGQPQHF. CDR3 coding DNA: TGTGCCAGTAGTATAGAGGGGGGTCAGCCCCAGCATTTT.

This clone was detected only once. This chain uses TRBV29-1 with TRBJ2-3, with TRBD2 matching 11 bases. V was clipped by 8 bases and J by 0 bases; unmatched bases: 13. The germline gives CDR1 SQVTM, CDR2 ANQGSEA. This CDR3 contains 17 residues. CDR3 sequence reads: CSSRLAGSTISTDTQYF. The CDR3, as DNA: TGCAGCTCCAGACTAGCGGGATCTACTATCAGCACAGATACGCAGTATTTT.

The chain links TRBV12-2 to TRBJ1-2; the DNA was not compared with TRBD1, the D call given in the table. TRBV12-2 is described as a pseudogene. This CDR3 region has 15 residues. Here the CDR3 reads CASRTRTRANYGYTF. The CDR3 nucleotides read TGTGCAAGTCGCACCCGGACACGGGCTAACTATGGCTACACCTTC.

The chain is built from TRBV7-2 and TRBJ1-2; 8 bases align to TRBD1. The germline gives CDR1 SGHTA, CDR2 FQGNSA. The J segment lost 5 bases and the V segment lost 5 bases, leaving 13 bases of the junction unmatched. The CDR3 has 16 residues. The CDR3 nucleotides read TGTGCCAGCAGCCCGACATCGGGACAGGACATATATGGCTACACCTTC. This encodes CASSPTSGQDIYGYTF.

The chain links TRBV5-1 to TRBJ2-1; D gene uncertain. Germline V gene sequence: CDR1 SGHRS, CDR2 YFSETQ. Trimming removed 0 bases from V and 4 bases from J, with 5 bases in between. This CDR3 is built from 13 residues. CDR3 region: CASSLGGYNEQFF. Here the CDR3 DNA reads TGCGCCAGCAGCTTGGGCGGTTACAATGAGCAGTTCTTC.

The chain uses TRBV4-2 and TRBJ2-7; D is possibly TRBD2 (5 bases). The germline CDR1 and CDR2 sequences are LGHNA and YNFKEQ. V was trimmed by 0 bases and J by 6 bases, leaving 21 bases between them. The length of the CDR3 is 17 residues. For the CDR3, the DNA is TGTGCCAGCAGCCAAGAATCTACTAGAACTCTGTATAGCGAGCAGTACTTC. Translated, it gives CASSQESTRTLYSEQYF.

The chain combines TRBV11-1 with TRBJ1-2; 7 nucleotides line up with TRBD1. This CDR3 region has 15 residues. The J segment lost 4 bases and the V segment lost 5 bases, leaving 10 bases of the junction unmatched. Germline V CDR1 and CDR2: SGHAT, FQDESV (reference sequence). The CDR3 here is CASSTRDRPFYGYTF. The CDR3 DNA reads as TGTGCCAGCAGCACCCGGGACAGACCCTTCTATGGCTACACCTTC. The entire variable domain, with the rest obtained from reference TRBV11-1 and TRBJ1-2, is as follows: EAEVAQSPRYKITEKSQAVAFWCDPISGHATLYWYRQILGQGPELLVQFQDESVVDDSQLPKDRFSAERLKGVDSTLKIQPAELGDSAMYLCASSTRDRPFYGYTFGSGTRLTVV.

V and J are TRBV11-2 and TRBJ2-7; 7 bases fit TRBD2. The CDR3 runs 11 residues. Germline assignment: CDR1 SGHAT and CDR2 FQNNGV. The J segment lost 7 bases and the V segment lost 7 bases, leaving 4 bases of the junction unmatched. The CDR3 nucleotides read TGTGCCAGCAACGTAGCGGGTGAGCAGTACTTC. Translation: CASNVAGEQYF.

V and J are TRBV7-2 and TRBJ2-1, with TRBD2 identical over 9 bases. Germline CDR1 and CDR2: SGHTA and FQGNSA. After removal of 1 base from V and 5 bases from J, the junction contained 3 bases not matched to a gene. This CDR3 spans 15 amino acids. CDR3 coding DNA: TGTGCCAGCAGCTTAGGACTAGCGGCGCACAATGAGCAGTTCTTC. Its protein is CASSLGLAAHNEQFF.

The V gene is TRBV2, the J gene TRBJ1-2; D perhaps matches TRBD1 (5 bases). The CDR3 covers 14 residues. Germline V gives CDR1 SNHLY, CDR2 FYNNEI. V dropped 7 bases and J dropped 3 bases, with 15 bases sitting between them. CDR3 bases: TGTGCCAGCACGACAGACCGTAACTACTATGGCTACACCTTC. It encodes CASTTDRNYYGYTF.

This rearrangement joins TRBV5-4 to TRBJ1-3; 10 bases line up with TRBD1. After removal of 0 bases from V and 2 bases from J, the junction contained 8 bases not matched to a gene. This CDR3 comprises 18 residues. CDR1 and CDR2 (germline): SGHNT, YYREEE (reference sequence). The DNA of the CDR3 is TGTGCCAGCAGCTTGGGAACCGGGACAGGGGTTGCTGGAAACACCATATATTTT. Protein product: CASSLGTGTGVAGNTIYF.

The rearrangement joins TRBV3-1 (or the pseudogene TRBV3-2) to TRBJ2-1, with TRBD2 matching over 7 bases. V shed 0 bases and J 9 bases; nucleotides not matched to a gene: 17. The germline gives CDR1 LGHDT, CDR2 YNNKEL (reference sequence). This CDR3 spans 18 amino acids. The CDR3 coding sequence is TGTGCCAGCAGCCAAGATCAAAGGTTCCGGGACTACGGCTGTGAGCAGTTCTTC. It specifies CASSQDQRFRDYGCEQFF.

CDR3 DNA sequence: TGTGCCAGCAGTTTCCAGAACAGTAATGAAGCTTTCTTT. Its translation: CASSFQNSNEAFF. This rearrangement joins TRBV12-3 or TRBV12-4 to TRBJ1-1; D is unclear. Trimming removed 3 bases at V and 7 bases at J, with 12 bases between. This CDR3 contains 13 residues.